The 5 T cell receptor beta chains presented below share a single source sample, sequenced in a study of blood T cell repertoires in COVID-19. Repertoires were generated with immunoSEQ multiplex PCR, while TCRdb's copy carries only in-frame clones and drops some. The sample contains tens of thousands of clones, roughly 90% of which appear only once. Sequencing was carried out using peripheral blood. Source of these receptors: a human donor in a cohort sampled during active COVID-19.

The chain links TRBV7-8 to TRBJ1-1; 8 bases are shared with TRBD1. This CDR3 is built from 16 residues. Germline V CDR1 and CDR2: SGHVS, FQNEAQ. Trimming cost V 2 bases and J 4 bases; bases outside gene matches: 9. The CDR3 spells CASSLRTTGGSTEAFF. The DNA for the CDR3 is TGTGCCAGCAGCTTAAGGACCACAGGGGGGAGCACTGAAGCTTTCTTT.

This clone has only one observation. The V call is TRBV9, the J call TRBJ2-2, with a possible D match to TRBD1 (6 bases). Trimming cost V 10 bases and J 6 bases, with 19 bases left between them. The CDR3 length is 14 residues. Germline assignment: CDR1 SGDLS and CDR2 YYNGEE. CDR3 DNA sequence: TGTGCCTCCTCACAGGGCCGGTCGTCCGGGGAGCTGTTTTTT. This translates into CASSQGRSSGELFF. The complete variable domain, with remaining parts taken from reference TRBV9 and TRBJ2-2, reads DSGVTQTPKHLITATGQRVTLRCSPRSGDLSVYWYQQSLDQGLQFLIQYYNGEERAKGNILERFSAQQFPDLHSELNLSSLELGDSALYFCASSQGRSSGELFFGEGSRLTVL.

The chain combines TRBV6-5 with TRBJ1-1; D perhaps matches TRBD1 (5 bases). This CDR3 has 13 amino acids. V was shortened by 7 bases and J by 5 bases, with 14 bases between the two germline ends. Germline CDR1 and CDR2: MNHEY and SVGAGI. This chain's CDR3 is CASKPGVGTEAFF. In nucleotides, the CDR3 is TGTGCCAGCAAACCGGGGGTGGGGACTGAAGCTTTCTTT.

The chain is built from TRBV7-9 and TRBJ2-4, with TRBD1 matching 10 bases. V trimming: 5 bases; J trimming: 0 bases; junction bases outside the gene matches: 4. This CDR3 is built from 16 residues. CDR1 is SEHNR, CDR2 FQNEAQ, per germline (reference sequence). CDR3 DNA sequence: TGTGCCAGCAGCAGAGGGACAGGGGCAGCCAAAAACATTCAGTACTTC. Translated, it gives CASSRGTGAAKNIQYF.

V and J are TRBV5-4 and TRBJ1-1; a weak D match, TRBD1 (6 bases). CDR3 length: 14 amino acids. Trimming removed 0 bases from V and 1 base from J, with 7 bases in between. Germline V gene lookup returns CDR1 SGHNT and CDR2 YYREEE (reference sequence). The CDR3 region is CASSLGQENTEAFF. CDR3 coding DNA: TGTGCCAGCAGCTTGGGACAGGAGAACACTGAAGCTTTCTTT. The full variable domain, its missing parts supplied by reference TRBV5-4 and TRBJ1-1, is ETGVTQSPTHLIKTRGQQVTLRCSSQSGHNTVSWYQQALGQGPQFIFQYYREEENGRGNFPPRFSGLQFPNYSSELNVNALELDDSALYLCASSLGQENTEAFFGQGTRLTVV.